The 4 T cell receptor beta chains given below trace back to one sample, sequenced in a study of neoadjuvant anti-PD-1 for oral cavity cancer. TCRdb's copy holds only in-frame clones and misses some; the assay was immunoSEQ multiplex PCR. The data hold about 12,000 clones, with 60% to 85% observed a single time. The time point: after neoadjuvant nivolumab, at surgical resection. The source material was PBMCs, sampled after nivolumab (anti-PD-1) treatment. These receptors originate from a person aged 35-79 years with oral cavity squamous cell carcinoma.

The chain links TRBV9 to TRBJ2-7, with D tentatively TRBD1 or TRBD2 (5 bases each). Trimming removed 0 bases from V and 2 bases from J, with 9 bases in between. CDR1 is SGDLS, CDR2 YYNGEE, per germline. The CDR3 contains 14 residues. Here the CDR3 DNA reads TGTGCCAGCAGCGTAGACGGGGCGACCTACGAGCAGTACTTC. This gives the protein CASSVDGATYEQYF.

This clone was recorded a few times. This sequence joins TRBV9 and TRBJ1-3; no clear D gene. Germline V lookup: CDR1 SGDLS, CDR2 YYNGEE. Trimming took off 0 bases at V and 3 bases at J, with 7 bases between the two ends. The length of the CDR3 is 14 residues. CDR3 sequence reads: CASSVVGNGNTIYF. CDR3 nucleotide sequence: TGTGCCAGCAGCGTAGTGGGTAATGGAAACACCATATATTTT.

This clone occurred a few times. This sequence joins TRBV5-1 and TRBJ2-7; 10 bases are shared with TRBD1. With V trimmed by 4 bases and J by 2 bases, 3 bases remained unmatched. This CDR3 is built from 14 residues. The germline V gene encodes CDR1 SGHRS and CDR2 YFSETQ. The CDR3: CASSKGQGAYEQYF. Written as DNA, the CDR3 is TGCGCCAGCAGCAAAGGACAGGGGGCCTACGAGCAGTACTTC. The complete variable domain, with remaining parts taken from reference TRBV5-1 and TRBJ2-7, reads KAGVTQTPRYLIKTRGQQVTLSCSPISGHRSVSWYQQTPGQGLQFLFEYFSETQRNKGNFPGRFSGRQFSNSRSEMNVSTLELGDSALYLCASSKGQGAYEQYFGPGTRLTVT.

This chain joins TRBV4-1 and TRBJ2-7; 12 nucleotides agree with TRBD2. The CDR3 totals 17 residues. The germline V gene encodes CDR1 MGHRA and CDR2 YSYEKL. J gave up 2 bases and V 3 bases, and 8 bases lay outside the gene matches. CDR3 sequence (DNA): TGCGCCAGCAGCCACCTATGGACTAGCGGGGTGGCCTACGAGCAGTACTTC. Translated: CASSHLWTSGVAYEQYF.